This record covers a single T cell receptor (beta chain). What it recognizes is unknown. Via MiXCR, TCRdb re-called the RT-PCR reads, giving one row per CDR3 protein. This table has roughly 570,000 distinct CDR3 sequences, around 15% appearing once. These data come from a study of response to subunit inactivated influenza vaccine. Per the germline V gene, CDR1 is SNHLY and CDR2 is FYNNEI. Trimming removed 8 bases at V and 5 bases at J, with 15 bases between. The CDR3 extends over 13 amino acids. The study's findings and limits: Authors suggested seasonal influenza vaccinations each recruit few new T cells.

V is TRBV2 and J is TRBJ2-5; a possible D gene is TRBD1 (5 bases). The TCR comes from a middle-aged man who received an inactivated influenza vaccine. The sequenced sample was PBMCs from blood, obtained about 11 days after vaccination. The CDR3 here is CASGRASGETQYF. In DNA form, the CDR3 reads TGTGCCAGCGGCAGGGCATCAGGGGAGACCCAGTACTTC.